This TCR beta chain was recorded in a study of beta chain features in type 1 diabetes. Study overall: Across the samples, some 98,000,000 sorted cells were examined in total. Study results and limitations: Patients' naive, central memory and regulatory TCRB repertoires appeared more alike than those of healthy donors. Since sequencing was performed on cDNA, cells with high TCR expression could be over-represented.

The CDR3 runs to 15 residues. Germline CDR1 is MNHEY and CDR2 is SVGAGI. Trimming removed 6 bases from V and 4 bases from J, with 16 bases in between. Every bit of the isolated RNA underwent reverse transcription, so sequencing read expressed TCRB transcripts. There were approximately 3.5 million reads on average in the naive, central memory and regulatory T cell samples. Here immunoSEQ multiplex PCR was the method, and the copy in TCRdb shows in-frame clones only, minus some. The sample shows 810,000 or so clones, about a sixth of them seen only once. This clone was found a few times. Its antigen is undetermined.

The V call is TRBV6-5, the J call TRBJ2-1; the D gene is possibly TRBD1 (7 bases). The TCR was taken from a woman aged 18-35 years in good health. Source material: naive CD4+ T cells from blood. The CDR3 is CASSMEGAGYNEQFF. The CDR3 DNA reads TGTGCCAGCAGCATGGAGGGGGCGGGATACAATGAGCAGTTCTTC.